This TCR beta chain was profiled in a study of blood T cell repertoires in COVID-19. TCRdb's copy holds only in-frame clones and misses some; the assay was immunoSEQ multiplex PCR. Counted here are 300,000 to 400,000 clones, around 90% occurring once; the ten biggest clones make up more than 0.95%. In terms of age and location, participants ranged from roughly 18 to 90 years and lived in fewer than 30 US areas. CDR1 MNHNS and CDR2 SASEGT come from the germline V gene. CDR3 size: 16 residues. V lost 2 bases, J lost 5 bases, and 4 bases stayed unmatched. This clonotype was sampled from a woman between 18 and 29 years old who had recovered from COVID-19. The sample was PBMCs or T cells enriched from blood (not recorded which). The rearrangement links TRBV6-1 to TRBJ2-3; the match to TRBD2 covers 13 bases. The CDR3 DNA follows: TGTGCCAGCAGTGAAACTAGCGGGGGGGCCGGAGATACGCAGTATTTT. Protein product: CASSETSGGAGDTQYF.